The entry below gives a single T cell receptor (beta chain) sequence along with its context. Antigen specificity is unknown. The data are from a study of cytomegalovirus exposure and HLA in healthy donors. PCR used 60 Vbeta primers and 13 Jbeta primers. Here immunoSEQ multiplex PCR was the method, and the copy in TCRdb shows in-frame clones only, minus some. The table shows approximately 81,000 clones, with 84% occurring only once. Trimming took off 8 bases at V and 3 bases at J, with 23 bases between the two ends. The CDR3 extends over 16 amino acids. Germline loops: CDR1 MNHEY, CDR2 SMNVEV (reference sequence). The study, taken as a whole, reports: Analyzed later, association rates of TCRs varied across HLA loci, with DRB1 most and HLA-C fewest.

The TCR sequence derives from a woman aged 45-60 years in good health and CMV-seronegative. The sequenced sample consisted of PBMCs. J is TRBJ2-7 and V is TRBV27; a weak D match, TRBD1 (8 bases). CDR3 nucleotide sequence: TGTGCCAGCCTACGCCTCACAGGGGGGGGCTACTACGAGCAGTACTTC. It translates to CASLRLTGGGYYEQYF.